The rows below give T cell receptor beta chains drawn from one sample of a study of T-cell memory formation after mild COVID-19. TCRdb ran MiXCR on the 5' RACE reads and lists one entry per CDR3 protein. This table has fewer than 150,000 distinct CDR3 sequences, about 20% appearing once. The specimen was PBMCs or a T cell subset sorted from them (not recorded which). These receptors were obtained from a man between 18 and 29 years old who had mild COVID-19 (a few samples of this study predate the infection). Cell type and time point are not known. Each CDR3 is given with its conserved first and last residue. D genes are given only for firm matches. Part of the rows lack a size; the others show once, few, many or a class for expanded clones.

CDR3: CSASRGSNTGELFF; DNA: TGCAGTGCTAGCAGAGGGTCGAACACCGGGGAGCTGTTTTTT; length: 14; J: TRBJ2-2; D: .; V: TRBV20-1; size: .
CDR3: CASSSRPPESYEQYF; DNA: TGCGCCAGCAGCTCCCGCCCTCCGGAGAGCTACGAGCAGTACTTC; length: 15; J: TRBJ2-7; D: .; V: TRBV5-1; size: .
CDR3: CASSPPTSGGETQYF; DNA: TGTGCCAGCTCACCACCGACTAGCGGGGGGGAGACCCAGTACTTC; length: 15; J: TRBJ2-5; D: TRBD2; V: TRBV18; size: .
CDR3: CASSYSQGRGQPQHF; DNA: TGTGCCAGCAGTTACTCTCAGGGGCGAGGTCAGCCCCAGCATTTT; length: 15; J: TRBJ1-5; D: .; V: TRBV6-6; size: .
CDR3: CASSLGTGSNKQFF; DNA: TGCGCCAGCAGCCTAGGGACAGGGAGCAATAAGCAGTTCTTC; length: 14; J: TRBJ2-1; D: TRBD1; V: TRBV5-1; size: few
CDR3: CASSMPGDEQFF; DNA: TGTGCCAGTAGTATGCCTGGTGATGAGCAGTTCTTC; length: 12; J: TRBJ2-1; D: .; V: TRBV19; size: .
CDR3: CASSYWGSGANVLTF; DNA: TGTGCCAGCAGTTACTGGGGTTCTGGGGCCAACGTCCTGACTTTC; length: 15; J: TRBJ2-6; D: .; V: TRBV6-5; size: once
CDR3: CASSLFRGPNTGELFF; DNA: TGTGCCAGCAGCTTGTTTCGGGGGCCGAACACCGGGGAGCTGTTTTTT; length: 16; J: TRBJ2-2; D: .; V: TRBV5-5; size: few
CDR3: CASRGRDRTPLSGANVLTF; DNA: TGTGCCAGCAGGGGTAGGGACAGGACCCCGCTCTCTGGGGCCAACGTCCTGACTTTC; length: 19; J: TRBJ2-6; D: TRBD1; V: TRBV2; size: .
CDR3: CSARLLGYNEQFF; DNA: TGCAGTGCTAGGTTGCTGGGCTACAATGAGCAGTTCTTC; length: 13; J: TRBJ2-1; D: .; V: TRBV20-1; size: .
CDR3: CASSEIGNQPQHF; DNA: TGTGCCAGCAGCGAGATTGGGAATCAGCCCCAGCATTTT; length: 13; J: TRBJ1-5; D: .; V: TRBV9; size: few
CDR3: CASSLTGEEQFF; DNA: TGTGCCAGCAGTTTGACAGGGGAAGAGCAGTTCTTC; length: 12; J: TRBJ2-1; D: TRBD1; V: TRBV12-3/TRBV12-4; size: .
CDR3: CASSYSGAHPNGELFF; DNA: TGTGCCAGCAGTTACTCGGGGGCCCACCCTAACGGGGAGCTGTTTTTT; length: 16; J: TRBJ2-2; D: .; V: TRBV6-5; size: .
CDR3: CASNRGPNTEAFF; DNA: TGCGCCAGCAACAGGGGCCCGAACACTGAAGCTTTCTTT; length: 13; J: TRBJ1-1; D: TRBD1; V: TRBV4-1; size: .
CDR3: CASSQTSGAAYEQYF; DNA: TGCGCCAGCAGCCAAACGTCGGGGGCCGCCTACGAGCAGTACTTC; length: 15; J: TRBJ2-7; D: .; V: TRBV4-1; size: few
CDR3: CASSLERTGNLKYTEAFF; DNA: TGTGCCAGCAGCTTAGAACGGACAGGGAATTTAAAGTACACTGAAGCTTTCTTT; length: 18; J: TRBJ1-1; D: TRBD1; V: TRBV7-6; size: .
CDR3: CASSQDPRANNEQFF; DNA: TGCGCCAGCAGCCAAGATCCAAGAGCAAACAATGAGCAGTTCTTC; length: 15; J: TRBJ2-1; D: .; V: TRBV4-1; size: .
CDR3: CASNPGSTGELFF; DNA: TGTGCCAGCAACCCAGGGTCCACCGGGGAGCTGTTTTTT; length: 13; J: TRBJ2-2; D: .; V: TRBV6-5; size: few
CDR3: CASSLVGGQNSPLHF; DNA: TGTGCCAGCAGCTTAGTAGGGGGCCAAAATTCACCCCTCCACTTT; length: 15; J: TRBJ1-6; D: TRBD1; V: TRBV7-2; size: .
CDR3: CASSFTSNYGYTF; DNA: TGTGCCAGCAGTTTTACCTCTAACTATGGCTACACCTTC; length: 13; J: TRBJ1-2; D: .; V: TRBV12-3/TRBV12-4; size: few
CDR3: CASSLYRQGKETQYF; DNA: TGTGCCAGCAGCTTATACCGACAGGGGAAAGAGACCCAGTACTTC; length: 15; J: TRBJ2-5; D: TRBD1; V: TRBV7-9; size: .
CDR3: CASSLSSSGGVHNEQFF; DNA: TGTGCCAGCAGTCTCTCTTCTAGCGGGGGGGTACATAATGAGCAGTTCTTC; length: 17; J: TRBJ2-1; D: TRBD2; V: TRBV27; size: .
CDR3: CASSPRDNYGYTF; DNA: TGTGCCAGCAGCCCCCGGGACAACTATGGCTACACCTTC; length: 13; J: TRBJ1-2; D: .; V: TRBV7-8; size: many
CDR3: CSVEDRDKGNTGELFF; DNA: TGCAGCGTTGAAGATCGTGACAAGGGGAACACCGGGGAGCTGTTTTTT; length: 16; J: TRBJ2-2; D: .; V: TRBV29-1; size: .
CDR3: CASSATGWGTDTQYF; DNA: TGTGCCAGCAGCGCTACAGGGTGGGGCACAGATACGCAGTATTTT; length: 15; J: TRBJ2-3; D: .; V: TRBV7-3; size: .
CDR3: CSGRRGSPEAFF; DNA: TGCAGCGGGAGAAGGGGGTCTCCTGAAGCTTTCTTT; length: 12; J: TRBJ1-1; D: .; V: TRBV29-1; size: .
CDR3: CASSESRGNTEAFF; DNA: TGCGCCAGCAGTGAGTCCCGGGGGAACACTGAAGCTTTCTTT; length: 14; J: TRBJ1-1; D: .; V: TRBV10-2; size: .
CDR3: CASSPVGVLGNTIYF; DNA: TGCGCCAGCAGCCCAGTCGGGGTACTGGGAAACACCATATATTTT; length: 15; J: TRBJ1-3; D: .; V: TRBV4-3; size: few
CDR3: CASSPEVADEQYF; DNA: TGTGCCAGCAGCCCCGAGGTTGCGGATGAGCAGTACTTC; length: 13; J: TRBJ2-7; D: .; V: TRBV11-3; size: few
CDR3: CSVVGLEGANEQFF; DNA: TGCAGCGTTGTGGGACTAGAGGGGGCCAATGAGCAGTTCTTC; length: 14; J: TRBJ2-1; D: .; V: TRBV29-1; size: few